Listed below are T cell receptor beta chains from one sample, sequenced in a study of T cells in Graves' hyperthyroidism and ophthalmopathy. TCRdb used MiXCR to reprocess the multiplex PCR reads, holding one entry per CDR3 protein. The data hold under 700,000 distinct CDR3 sequences, with 16% observed a single time. The sequenced sample was blood. The receptor source for this set is a woman aged 18-30 years with Graves' hyperthyroidism. Each CDR3 is given with its conserved first and last residue. The D gene is left open where the match is weak. Clone size is stated in some rows and not others, as once, few, many or a class when expanded.

CDR3: CASSVRDYPYNEQFF
DNA: TGTGCCAGCAGCGTTCGGGACTACCCCTACAATGAGCAGTTCTTC
size: NA
V: TRBV9
D: TRBD2
J: TRBJ2-1

CDR3: CASRTGGSTDTQYF
DNA: TGTGCCAGCAGAACGGGGGGGAGCACAGATACGCAGTATTTT
size: few
V: TRBV12-3/TRBV12-4
D: TRBD2
J: TRBJ2-3

CDR3: CASSLQGSLGEKLFF
DNA: TGCGCCAGCAGTTTACAGGGGTCCCTCGGGGAAAAACTGTTTTTT
size: few
V: TRBV4-1
D: TRBD1
J: TRBJ1-4

CDR3: CASSYTTGHNEKLFF
DNA: TGTGCCAGCAGTTACACGACAGGGCATAATGAAAAACTGTTTTTT
size: many
V: TRBV6-6
D: TRBD1
J: TRBJ1-4

CDR3: CASSRPNRDEQYF
DNA: TGTGCCAGCAGCCGACCTAACAGGGACGAGCAGTACTTC
size: many
V: TRBV7-9
D: NA
J: TRBJ2-7

CDR3: CASSTRFRTSGGRETQYF
DNA: TGTGCCAGCAGCACTAGGTTCCGGACTAGCGGGGGTCGAGAGACCCAGTACTTC
size: few
V: TRBV7-9
D: TRBD2
J: TRBJ2-5

CDR3: CSARDPAQGAIDGELFF
DNA: TGCAGTGCTAGAGATCCCGCACAGGGGGCTATCGACGGGGAGCTGTTTTTT
size: NA
V: TRBV20-1
D: TRBD1
J: TRBJ2-2

CDR3: CSARDGGRGPYNEQFF
DNA: TGCAGTGCTAGAGACGGCGGGAGGGGACCCTACAATGAGCAGTTCTTC
size: many
V: TRBV20-1
D: TRBD2
J: TRBJ2-1

CDR3: CASTPRLAYNTGELFF
DNA: TGTGCCAGCACCCCTAGACTCGCCTATAACACCGGGGAGCTGTTTTTT
size: many
V: TRBV12-3/TRBV12-4
D: NA
J: TRBJ2-2

CDR3: CASSEQAGGYGYTF
DNA: TGTGCCAGCAGTGAACAAGCAGGGGGCTATGGCTACACCTTC
size: many
V: TRBV6-1
D: TRBD1
J: TRBJ1-2

CDR3: CSARGGGGAVGTDTQYF
DNA: TGCAGTGCTAGAGGGGGCGGGGGGGCCGTCGGGACAGATACGCAGTATTTT
size: NA
V: TRBV20-1
D: TRBD2
J: TRBJ2-3

CDR3: CASSMRGALNNEQFF
DNA: TGTGCCAGTAGTATGCGGGGGGCCCTTAACAATGAGCAGTTCTTC
size: NA
V: TRBV19
D: TRBD2
J: TRBJ2-1

CDR3: CASSPQDGQFYEQYF
DNA: TGTGCCAGCAGTCCCCAAGACGGGCAATTCTACGAGCAGTACTTC
size: many
V: TRBV28
D: NA
J: TRBJ2-7

CDR3: CSARDAGARTEAFF
DNA: TGCAGTGCTAGAGATGCAGGGGCGCGGACTGAAGCTTTCTTT
size: many
V: TRBV20-1
D: NA
J: TRBJ1-1

CDR3: CSAGQGARGYTF
DNA: TGCAGTGCCGGACAGGGGGCGCGGGGCTACACCTTC
size: NA
V: TRBV20-1
D: TRBD1
J: TRBJ1-2

CDR3: CSARPGSYEQYF
DNA: TGCAGTGCTCGGCCTGGCTCCTACGAGCAGTACTTC
size: many
V: TRBV20-1
D: NA
J: TRBJ2-7

CDR3: CASSLDYRDYGYTF
DNA: TGTGCCAGCAGCTTAGATTACAGAGACTATGGCTACACCTTC
size: NA
V: TRBV7-9
D: NA
J: TRBJ1-2

CDR3: CASTPFGGVYEQYF
DNA: TGTGCCAGCACCCCCTTCGGGGGCGTCTACGAGCAGTACTTC
size: NA
V: TRBV6-1
D: NA
J: TRBJ2-7

CDR3: CSVVRGTLNTEAFF
DNA: TGCAGCGTGGTCAGGGGTACCTTGAACACTGAAGCTTTCTTT
size: many
V: TRBV29-1
D: NA
J: TRBJ1-1

CDR3: CASSLSGTGGNEQFF
DNA: TGTGCCAGCAGTTTATCCGGGACAGGGGGCAATGAACAGTTCTTC
size: many
V: TRBV28
D: TRBD1
J: TRBJ2-1

CDR3: CASSKRDRGFIDEQFF
DNA: TGTGCCAGCAGTAAACGGGACAGGGGGTTCATTGATGAGCAGTTCTTC
size: NA
V: TRBV6-2/TRBV6-3
D: TRBD1
J: TRBJ2-1

CDR3: CASSEYPGGSYEQYF
DNA: TGTGCCAGCAGTGAATATCCAGGGGGCTCCTACGAGCAGTACTTC
size: NA
V: TRBV6-1
D: TRBD1
J: TRBJ2-7

CDR3: CSARVLSGLGAEGEQYF
DNA: TGCAGTGCTAGAGTCCTAAGTGGTCTGGGGGCAGAAGGAGAGCAGTACTTC
size: few
V: TRBV20-1
D: NA
J: TRBJ2-7

CDR3: CASSLGRGGASNEQFF
DNA: TGTGCCAGCAGCCTCGGACGAGGGGGCGCGTCTAATGAGCAGTTCTTC
size: NA
V: TRBV12-3/TRBV12-4
D: TRBD1
J: TRBJ2-1

CDR3: CATRTGQFYNEQFF
DNA: TGTGCCACCCGGACAGGGCAATTCTACAATGAGCAGTTCTTC
size: many
V: TRBV27
D: TRBD1
J: TRBJ2-1

CDR3: CASSHGLAGATYNEQFF
DNA: TGTGCCAGCAGCCATGGACTAGCGGGGGCCACCTACAATGAGCAGTTCTTC
size: many
V: TRBV7-6
D: TRBD2
J: TRBJ2-1

CDR3: CASSVVVTDTQYF
DNA: TGTGCCAGCAGCGTAGTGGTGACAGATACGCAGTATTTT
size: NA
V: TRBV9
D: NA
J: TRBJ2-3

CDR3: CSAESWGPTDTQYF
DNA: TGCAGCGCCGAAAGCTGGGGGCCCACAGATACGCAGTATTTT
size: NA
V: TRBV29-1
D: NA
J: TRBJ2-3

CDR3: CSASTGANNSPLHF
DNA: TGCAGTGCTAGTACAGGGGCTAATAATTCACCCCTCCACTTT
size: many
V: TRBV20-1
D: TRBD1
J: TRBJ1-6

CDR3: CASSLVRQGAVGNTIYF
DNA: TGTGCCAGCAGTTTAGTTAGACAGGGGGCCGTAGGGAACACCATATATTTT
size: NA
V: TRBV27
D: TRBD1
J: TRBJ1-3

CDR3: CASSVRLAGDDTQYF
DNA: TGTGCCAGCAGCGTTAGACTAGCGGGGGATGATACGCAGTATTTT
size: many
V: TRBV7-8
D: TRBD2
J: TRBJ2-3

CDR3: CASSLIFGRMNTEAFF
DNA: TGTGCCAGCAGTTTAATCTTCGGGCGGATGAACACTGAAGCTTTCTTT
size: many
V: TRBV27
D: NA
J: TRBJ1-1

CDR3: CASSTTSGSFDEQFF
DNA: TGCGCCAGCAGTACGACTAGCGGGAGTTTCGATGAGCAGTTCTTC
size: many
V: TRBV5-1
D: TRBD2
J: TRBJ2-1